This TCR beta chain was captured in a study of control samples from healthy donors and cancer patients. Using immunoSEQ multiplex PCR, the repertoire was profiled, and TCRdb retains in-frame clones only, with some absent. The sample yields 60,000 or so clones, 95% to 96% seen once. This clone has just one count. Deletions cut 0 bases from V and 5 bases from J, with 7 bases between. This CDR3 contains 13 residues. Germline CDR1 reads LGHDT; CDR2 reads YNNKEL (reference sequence). Sequencing was done on a sample of blood. The chain recombines TRBV3-1 (or the pseudogene TRBV3-2) with TRBJ1-2; the D is unclear. The sequence derives from a woman younger than 35 in good health. CDR3 sequence reads: CASSQDTGYGYTF. In DNA form, the CDR3 reads TGTGCCAGCAGCCAAGATACGGGGTATGGCTACACCTTC.